This TCR beta chain is from a study of blood T cell repertoires in COVID-19. The wider study: Collection of acute and convalescent COVID-19 samples took place in the United States, Italy and Spain. T cells, B-cell-depleted T cells, or PBMCs supplied cDNA or gDNA.

The CDR3 runs to 13 residues. V was pared by 4 bases and J by 1 base, with 7 bases between. Per the germline V gene, CDR1 is LGHDT and CDR2 is YNNKEL (reference sequence). In the study's own analysis: How many nucleated cells were present was estimated from reference gene primer amplification. The data were produced by immunoSEQ multiplex PCR, yet TCRdb's version contains in-frame clones alone and is incomplete. V, J and clone size derive from that table, while D and trimming were established from the DNA sequence. This sample has nearly 80,000 clones; 75% to 95% occur once, and the top ten carry 0.77%.

The sample comprised peripheral blood. This sequence was found in a woman at least 80 years old with acute or convalescent COVID-19. This chain connects TRBV3-1 (or the pseudogene TRBV3-2) to TRBJ1-1; D is unclear. The CDR3 coding sequence is TGTGCCAGCAGCCGAAAAGCGAACACTGAAGCTTTCTTT. This sequence encodes CASSRKANTEAFF.